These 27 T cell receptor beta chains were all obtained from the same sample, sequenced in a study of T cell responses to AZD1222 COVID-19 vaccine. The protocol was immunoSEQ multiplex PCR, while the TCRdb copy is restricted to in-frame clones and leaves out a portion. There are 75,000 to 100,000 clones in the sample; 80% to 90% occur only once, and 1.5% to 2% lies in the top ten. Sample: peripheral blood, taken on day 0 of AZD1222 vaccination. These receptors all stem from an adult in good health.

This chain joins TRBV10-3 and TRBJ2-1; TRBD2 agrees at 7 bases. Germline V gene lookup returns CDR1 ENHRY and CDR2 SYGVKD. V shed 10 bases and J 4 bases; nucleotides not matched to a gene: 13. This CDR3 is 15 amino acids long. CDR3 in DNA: TGTGCCACCTCAGAGCGGGGCGAAATTTACAATGAGCAGTTCTTC. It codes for CATSERGEIYNEQFF.

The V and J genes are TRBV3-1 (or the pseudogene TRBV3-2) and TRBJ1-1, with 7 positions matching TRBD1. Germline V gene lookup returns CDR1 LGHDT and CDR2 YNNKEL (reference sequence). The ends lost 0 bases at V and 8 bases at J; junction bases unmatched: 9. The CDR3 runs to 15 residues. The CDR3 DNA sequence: TGTGCCAGCAGCCAAGATAGAAGGGGGCTAATGGAAGCTTTCTTT. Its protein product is CASSQDRRGLMEAFF.

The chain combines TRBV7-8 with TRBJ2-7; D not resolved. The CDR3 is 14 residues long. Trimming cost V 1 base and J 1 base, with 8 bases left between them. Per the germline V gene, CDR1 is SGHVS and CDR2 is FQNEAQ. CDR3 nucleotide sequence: TGTGCCAGCAGCTTAGAACGGGTGTCCTACGAGCAGTACTTC. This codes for CASSLERVSYEQYF.

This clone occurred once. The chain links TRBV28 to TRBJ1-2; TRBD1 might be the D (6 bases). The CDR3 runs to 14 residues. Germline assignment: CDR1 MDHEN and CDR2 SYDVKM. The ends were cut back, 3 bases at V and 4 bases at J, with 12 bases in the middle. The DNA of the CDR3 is TGTGCCAGCAGTTTGCCGGGGACACCCTATGGCTACACCTTC. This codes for CASSLPGTPYGYTF.

The CDR3 loop is CASARDSGNTIYF. CDR3 coding DNA: TGTGCCAGTGCCCGGGACTCTGGAAACACCATATATTTT. The chain combines TRBV28 with TRBJ1-3; D is undetermined. The CDR3 totals 13 residues. V was shortened by 9 bases and J by 0 bases, with 9 bases between the two germline ends. Germline assignment: CDR1 MDHEN and CDR2 SYDVKM.

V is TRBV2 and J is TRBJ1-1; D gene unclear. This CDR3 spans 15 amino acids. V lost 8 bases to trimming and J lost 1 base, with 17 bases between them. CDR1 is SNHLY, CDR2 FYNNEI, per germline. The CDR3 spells CASQRLAGGNTEAFF. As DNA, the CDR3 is TGTGCCAGCCAAAGGCTGGCCGGAGGGAACACTGAAGCTTTCTTT.

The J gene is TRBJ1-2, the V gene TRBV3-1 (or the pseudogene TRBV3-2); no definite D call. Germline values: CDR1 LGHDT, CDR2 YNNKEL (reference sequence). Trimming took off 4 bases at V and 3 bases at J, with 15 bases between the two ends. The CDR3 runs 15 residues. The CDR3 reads CASSPRGVTDYGYTF. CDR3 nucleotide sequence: TGTGCCAGCAGCCCTCGGGGTGTAACCGACTATGGCTACACCTTC.

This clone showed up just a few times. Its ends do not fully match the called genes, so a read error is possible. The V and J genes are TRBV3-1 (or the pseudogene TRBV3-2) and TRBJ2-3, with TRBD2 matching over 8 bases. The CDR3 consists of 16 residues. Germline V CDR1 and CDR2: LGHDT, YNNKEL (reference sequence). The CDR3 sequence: CASSQGAGGRTDTQYF. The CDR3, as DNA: TGTGCCAGCAGCCAAGGCGCGGGGGGACGCACTGATACGCAGTATTTT.

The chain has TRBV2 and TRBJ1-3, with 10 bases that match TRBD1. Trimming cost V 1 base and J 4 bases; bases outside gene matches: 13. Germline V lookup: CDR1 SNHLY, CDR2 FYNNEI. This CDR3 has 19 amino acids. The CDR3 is CASSEVPRLGQGLGNTIYF. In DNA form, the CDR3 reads TGTGCCAGCAGTGAAGTTCCTAGGTTGGGACAGGGGTTAGGAAACACCATATATTTT.

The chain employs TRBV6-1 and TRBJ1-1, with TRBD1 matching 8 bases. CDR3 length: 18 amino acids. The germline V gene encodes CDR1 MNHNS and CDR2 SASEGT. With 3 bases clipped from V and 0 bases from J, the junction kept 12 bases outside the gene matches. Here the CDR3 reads CASSDIPTGGWMNTEAFF. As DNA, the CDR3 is TGTGCCAGCAGTGACATCCCAACAGGGGGATGGATGAACACTGAAGCTTTCTTT.

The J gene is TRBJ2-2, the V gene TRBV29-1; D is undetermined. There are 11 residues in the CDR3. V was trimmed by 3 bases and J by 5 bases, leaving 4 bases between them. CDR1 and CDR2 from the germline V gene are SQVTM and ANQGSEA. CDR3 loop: CSVESTGELFF. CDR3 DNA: TGCAGCGTTGAGAGTACCGGGGAGCTGTTTTTT.

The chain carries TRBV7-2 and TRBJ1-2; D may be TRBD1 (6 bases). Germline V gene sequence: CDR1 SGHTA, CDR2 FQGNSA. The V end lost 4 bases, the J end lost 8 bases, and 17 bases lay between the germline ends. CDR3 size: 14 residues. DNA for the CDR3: TGTGCCAGCAGCTCCCGGGGGGCGGGTAACGGCTACACCTTC. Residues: CASSSRGAGNGYTF.

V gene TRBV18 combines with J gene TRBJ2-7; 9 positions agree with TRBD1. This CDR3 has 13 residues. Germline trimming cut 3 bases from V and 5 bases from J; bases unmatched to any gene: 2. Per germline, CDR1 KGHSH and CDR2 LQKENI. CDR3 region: CASSPRTGDEQYF. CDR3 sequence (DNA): TGTGCCAGCTCACCGAGGACAGGGGACGAGCAGTACTTC.

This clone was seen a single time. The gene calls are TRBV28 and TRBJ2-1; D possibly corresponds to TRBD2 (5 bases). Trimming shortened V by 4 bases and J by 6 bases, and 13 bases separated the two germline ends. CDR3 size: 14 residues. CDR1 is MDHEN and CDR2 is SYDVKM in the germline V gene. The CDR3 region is CASSSQWGVNEQFF. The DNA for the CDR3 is TGTGCCAGCAGTTCTCAATGGGGAGTCAATGAGCAGTTCTTC.

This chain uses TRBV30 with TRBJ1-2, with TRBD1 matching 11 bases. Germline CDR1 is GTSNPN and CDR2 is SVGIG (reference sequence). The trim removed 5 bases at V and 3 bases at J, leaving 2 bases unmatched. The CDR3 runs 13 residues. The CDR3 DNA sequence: TGTGCCTGGCGGACAGGGGGCGACTATGGCTACACCTTC. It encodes CAWRTGGDYGYTF.

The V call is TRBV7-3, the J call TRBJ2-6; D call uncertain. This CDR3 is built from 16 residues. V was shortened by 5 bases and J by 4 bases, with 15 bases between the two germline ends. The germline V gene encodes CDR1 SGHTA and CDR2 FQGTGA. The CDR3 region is CASSLSPASGANVLTF. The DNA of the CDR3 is TGTGCCAGCAGCCTGTCCCCGGCGTCCGGGGCCAACGTCCTGACTTTC.

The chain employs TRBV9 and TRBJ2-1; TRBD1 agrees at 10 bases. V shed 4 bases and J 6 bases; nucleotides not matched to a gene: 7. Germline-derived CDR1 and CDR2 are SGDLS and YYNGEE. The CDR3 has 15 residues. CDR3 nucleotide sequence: TGTGCCAGCAGCCCTAGACAGGGGGCGGGCAATGAGCAGTTCTTC. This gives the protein CASSPRQGAGNEQFF.

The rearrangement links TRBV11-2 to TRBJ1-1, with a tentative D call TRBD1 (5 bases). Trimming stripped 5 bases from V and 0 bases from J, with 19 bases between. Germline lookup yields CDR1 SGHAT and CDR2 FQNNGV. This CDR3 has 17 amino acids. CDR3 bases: TGTGCCAGCAGCCCCGGACTCACATGGGGGATGAACACTGAAGCTTTCTTT. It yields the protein CASSPGLTWGMNTEAFF.

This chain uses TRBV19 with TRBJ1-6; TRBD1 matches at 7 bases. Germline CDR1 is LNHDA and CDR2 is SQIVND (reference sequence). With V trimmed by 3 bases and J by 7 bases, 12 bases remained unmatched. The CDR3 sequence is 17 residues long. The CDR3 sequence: CASSITGPTGNNSPLHF. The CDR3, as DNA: TGTGCCAGTAGTATTACGGGGCCGACAGGGAACAATTCACCCCTCCACTTT. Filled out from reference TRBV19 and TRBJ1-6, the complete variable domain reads DGGITQSPKYLFRKEGQNVTLSCEQNLNHDAMYWYRQDPGQGLRLIYYSQIVNDFQKGDIAEGYSVSREKKESFPLTVTSAQKNPTAFYLCASSITGPTGNNSPLHFGNGTRLTVT.

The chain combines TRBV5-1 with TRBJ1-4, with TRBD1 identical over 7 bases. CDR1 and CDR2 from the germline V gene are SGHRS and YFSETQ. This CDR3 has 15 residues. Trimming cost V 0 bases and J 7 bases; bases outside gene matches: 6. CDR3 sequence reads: CASSLVPGDSEKLFF. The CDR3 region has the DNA TGCGCCAGCAGCTTGGTACCTGGGGACAGTGAAAAACTGTTTTTT.

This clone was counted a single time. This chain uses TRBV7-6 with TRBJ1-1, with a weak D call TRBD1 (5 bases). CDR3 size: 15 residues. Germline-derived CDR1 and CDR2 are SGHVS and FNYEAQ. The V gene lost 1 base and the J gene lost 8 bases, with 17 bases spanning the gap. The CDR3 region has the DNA TGTGCCAGCAGCTTAGGGCCATTAGGTCAGGGAGAAGCTTTCTTT. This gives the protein CASSLGPLGQGEAFF.

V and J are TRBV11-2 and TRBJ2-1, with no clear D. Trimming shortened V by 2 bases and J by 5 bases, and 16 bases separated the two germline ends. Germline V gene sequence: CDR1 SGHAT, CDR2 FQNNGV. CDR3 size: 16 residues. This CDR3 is CASSLMFSMADNEQFF. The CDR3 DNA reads TGTGCCAGCAGCTTAATGTTTAGCATGGCTGACAATGAGCAGTTCTTC.

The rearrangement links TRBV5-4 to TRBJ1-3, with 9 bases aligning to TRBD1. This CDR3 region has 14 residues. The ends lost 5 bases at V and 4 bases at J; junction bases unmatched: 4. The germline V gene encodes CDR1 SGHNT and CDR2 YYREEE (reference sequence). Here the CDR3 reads CASRGTGSGNTIYF. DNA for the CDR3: TGTGCCAGCAGGGGGACAGGGTCCGGAAACACCATATATTTT.

The CDR3 coding sequence is TGCGCCAGCAGCGTAAGCGGGGGCTACGAGCAGTACTTC. Protein: CASSVSGGYEQYF. This rearrangement joins TRBV5-1 to TRBJ2-7; 8 bases align to TRBD2. This CDR3 region has 13 residues. The junction had 3 bases not matched to a gene; V was cut back by 4 bases and J by 3 bases. Per germline, CDR1 SGHRS and CDR2 YFSETQ.

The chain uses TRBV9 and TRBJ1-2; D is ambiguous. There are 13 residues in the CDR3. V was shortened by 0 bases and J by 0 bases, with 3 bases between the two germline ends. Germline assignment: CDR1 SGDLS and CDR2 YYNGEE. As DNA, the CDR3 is TGTGCCAGCAGCGTAGAAGCTAACTATGGCTACACCTTC. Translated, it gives CASSVEANYGYTF.

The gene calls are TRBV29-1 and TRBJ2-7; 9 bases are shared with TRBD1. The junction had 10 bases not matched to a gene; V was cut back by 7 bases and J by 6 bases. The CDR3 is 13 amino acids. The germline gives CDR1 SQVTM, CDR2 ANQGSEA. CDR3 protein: CSANRDREAEQYF. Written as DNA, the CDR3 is TGCAGCGCTAACCGGGACAGGGAGGCCGAGCAGTACTTC.

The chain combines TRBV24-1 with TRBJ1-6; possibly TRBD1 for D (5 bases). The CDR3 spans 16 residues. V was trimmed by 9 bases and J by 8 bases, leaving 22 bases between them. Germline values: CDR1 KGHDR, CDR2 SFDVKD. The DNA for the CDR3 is TGTGCCACCCTTGTTGGGGCCGGTGTAATCGATTCACCCCTCCACTTT. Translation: CATLVGAGVIDSPLHF.